Presented here are 13 T cell receptor beta chains from one specimen sequenced in a study of blood T cell repertoires in COVID-19. Measured with immunoSEQ multiplex PCR; TCRdb has only the in-frame clones, and not every one. The sample holds some 200,000 clones, 70% to 90% seen once. What was sequenced was peripheral blood. These TCRs come from an elderly woman in a cohort sampled during active or convalescent COVID-19.

This clone was recorded only once. J is TRBJ1-1 and V is TRBV7-9; D might be TRBD1 (5 bases). This CDR3 has 14 residues. V was clipped by 5 bases and J by 4 bases, with 14 bases between them. The germline gives CDR1 SEHNR, CDR2 FQNEAQ (reference sequence). DNA for the CDR3: TGTGCCAGCAGCCTAATGACAGTAAGCACTGAAGCTTTCTTT. Translating it yields CASSLMTVSTEAFF.

The chain has TRBV6-2 or TRBV6-3 and TRBJ2-1; TRBD2 matches at 12 bases. This CDR3 spans 15 amino acids. V lost 6 bases and J lost 10; bases outside the gene matches: 10. Germline-derived CDR1 and CDR2 are MNHEY and SVGEGT. CDR3 residues: CASSGRTSGIGEQFF. CDR3 coding DNA: TGTGCCAGCAGCGGCCGGACTAGCGGGATTGGGGAGCAGTTCTTC.

This chain joins TRBV5-1 and TRBJ1-4; TRBD1 is a possible D gene (6 bases). Germline V gene lookup returns CDR1 SGHRS and CDR2 YFSETQ. The CDR3 has 16 amino acids. V lost 0 bases to trimming and J lost 7 bases, with 16 bases between them. In DNA form, the CDR3 reads TGCGCCAGCAGCTTGGCGGATTCCAGGGGCAGTGAAAAACTGTTTTTT. Protein sequence: CASSLADSRGSEKLFF.

The chain is built from TRBV3-1 (or the pseudogene TRBV3-2) and TRBJ2-1; 9 bases match TRBD2. Germline trimming cut 2 bases from V and 9 bases from J; bases unmatched to any gene: 8. The germline V gene has CDR1 LGHDT and CDR2 YNNKEL (reference sequence). The CDR3 runs 15 residues. CDR3 residues: CASSQPGTSYGEQFF. CDR3 nucleotide sequence: TGTGCCAGCAGCCAACCCGGGACTAGCTACGGTGAGCAGTTCTTC.

The chain links TRBV7-9 to TRBJ2-7, with 9 bases matching TRBD1. Germline CDR1 reads SEHNR; CDR2 reads FQNEAQ (reference sequence). This CDR3 is 14 amino acids long. V trimming: 0 bases; J trimming: 11 bases; junction bases outside the gene matches: 8. The CDR3 DNA reads as TGTGCCAGCAGCTTAGCGATGGGACAGGGCGCGGAGTACGTC. Translated: CASSLAMGQGAEYV.

The chain couples TRBV5-5 to TRBJ2-7, with TRBD1 as a possible D gene (6 bases). CDR3 size: 14 residues. V dropped 4 bases and J dropped 1 base, with 12 bases sitting between them. Germline CDR1 reads SGHKS; CDR2 reads YYEKEE (reference sequence). The CDR3 sequence: CASSPGHQSYEQYF. The DNA for the CDR3 is TGTGCCAGCAGCCCGGGACACCAGTCCTACGAGCAGTACTTC. The full variable domain, its missing parts supplied by reference TRBV5-5 and TRBJ2-7, is DAGVTQSPTHLIKTRGQQVTLRCSPISGHKSVSWYQQVLGQGPQFIFQYYEKEERGRGNFPDRFSARQFPNYSSELNVNALLLGDSALYLCASSPGHQSYEQYFGPGTRLTVT.

The chain employs TRBV12-3 or TRBV12-4 and TRBJ2-3; 8 positions agree with TRBD1. Trimming at V came to 10 bases and at J to 3 bases, leaving 3 bases not matched to a gene. CDR3 length: 12 residues. CDR3 sequence reads: CATNRGTDTQYF. CDR3 in DNA: TGTGCCACCAACAGGGGGACAGATACGCAGTATTTT.

The rearrangement uses TRBV5-1 and TRBJ2-1, with TRBD2 matching over 9 bases. The CDR3 sequence is 21 residues long. The germline V gene has CDR1 SGHRS and CDR2 YFSETQ. Unmatched junction bases numbered 27, after V lost 6 bases and J lost 5 bases. Written as DNA, the CDR3 is TGCGCCAGCAAGGCGTTGGGGGCCAGAAAAGAGGGACTAGCAGCGCACAATGAGCAGTTCTTC. Its translation: CASKALGARKEGLAAHNEQFF. Full variable domain (rest looked up from reference TRBV5-1 and TRBJ2-1): KAGVTQTPRYLIKTRGQQVTLSCSPISGHRSVSWYQQTPGQGLQFLFEYFSETQRNKGNFPGRFSGRQFSNSRSEMNVSTLELGDSALYLCASKALGARKEGLAAHNEQFFGPGTRLTVL.

The gene calls are TRBV18 and TRBJ2-7, with a possible D match to TRBD1 (7 bases). With 0 bases removed from V and 5 bases from J, the gap between germline ends came to 11 bases. Germline CDR1 is KGHSH and CDR2 is LQKENI. This CDR3 has 14 residues. The CDR3 DNA reads TGTGCCAGCTCACCACCCTCAGGGGGGAACGAGCAGTACGTC. It codes for CASSPPSGGNEQYV.

The J gene is TRBJ1-5, the V gene TRBV30, with D maybe TRBD1 (6 bases). CDR1 is GTSNPN, CDR2 SVGIG, per germline (reference sequence). This CDR3 spans 14 amino acids. V shed 3 bases and J shed 5 bases, with 14 bases lying between them. CDR3 DNA: TGTGCCTGGAGCGGTGGACAGATATATCAGCCCCAGCATTTT. It translates to CAWSGGQIYQPQHF.

The chain has TRBV5-1 and TRBJ1-3; the D is unclear. CDR1 is SGHRS and CDR2 is YFSETQ in the germline V gene. Trimming stripped 0 bases from V and 8 bases from J, with 12 bases between. This CDR3 contains 14 residues. The CDR3 reads CASSLGRRADTIYF. CDR3 in DNA: TGCGCCAGCAGCTTGGGCAGGAGGGCTGACACCATATATTTT.

The V call is TRBV6-2 or TRBV6-3, the J call TRBJ2-7, with no clear D. The CDR3 runs to 12 residues. The V gene lost 5 bases and the J gene lost 7 bases, with 12 bases spanning the gap. CDR1 MNHEY and CDR2 SVGEGT come from the germline V gene. The CDR3 DNA reads as TGTGCCAGCAGTGACCCTAACAGAGAGCAGTACTTC. Residues: CASSDPNREQYF.

The chain couples TRBV6-1 to TRBJ2-4; unclear D gene. The V end was cut by 3 bases, the J end by 8 bases, with 14 bases between. Germline values: CDR1 MNHNS, CDR2 SASEGT. The CDR3 consists of 14 residues. CDR3: CASSDTASSDIQYF. CDR3 bases: TGTGCCAGCAGTGATACAGCCAGTTCAGACATTCAGTACTTC.